The 16 T cell receptor beta chains below all came from one sample that was sequenced in a study of control samples from healthy donors and cancer patients. The assay was immunoSEQ multiplex PCR, and TCRdb's table has in-frame clones only and misses some. There are about 120,000 clones in the sample; 88% occur only once, and about 2.1% lies in the top ten. Sequencing used blood. These receptors were taken from a woman between 65 and 79 years old in good health.

V and J are TRBV6-6 and TRBJ1-5; 8 nucleotides line up with TRBD1. V was pared by 2 bases and J by 2 bases, with 5 bases of the junction left unmatched. Germline CDR1 reads MNHNY; CDR2 reads SVGAGI (reference sequence). This CDR3 has 16 residues. CDR3 region: CASSYPQGAGNQPQHF. The CDR3 bases are TGTGCCAGCAGTTACCCGCAGGGGGCGGGCAATCAGCCCCAGCATTTT.

This clone was counted only a few times. The chain joins TRBV7-2 to TRBJ2-7; D is undetermined. The V gene's germline CDR1 is SGHTA and CDR2 FQGNSA. Trimming removed 5 bases at V and 0 bases at J, with 2 bases between. This CDR3 comprises 11 residues. The CDR3 loop reads CASSRSYEQYF. The CDR3 DNA reads TGTGCCAGCAGCCGCTCCTACGAGCAGTACTTC.

The rearrangement uses TRBV18 and TRBJ1-2, with no clear D. CDR3 size: 14 residues. Germline V gene lookup returns CDR1 KGHSH and CDR2 LQKENI. Trimming left V 3 bases short and J 3 bases short, with 11 bases between. In DNA form, the CDR3 reads TGTGCCAGCTCACCCCTCGACGGGTACTATGGCTACACCTTC. This translates into CASSPLDGYYGYTF.

The rearrangement joins TRBV7-9 to TRBJ1-5; D gene uncertain. The CDR3 runs to 12 residues. The V end was cut by 5 bases, the J end by 4 bases, with 6 bases between. CDR1 SEHNR and CDR2 FQNEAQ come from the germline V gene (reference sequence). The CDR3, as DNA: TGTGCCAGCAGCCAACTAAATCAGCCCCAGCATTTT. This codes for CASSQLNQPQHF.

The rearrangement links TRBV5-1 to TRBJ2-7, with a possible D match to TRBD1 (6 bases). The V gene's germline CDR1 is SGHRS and CDR2 YFSETQ. The CDR3 length is 16 residues. V lost 4 bases, J lost 2 bases, and 19 bases lay in between. In DNA form, the CDR3 reads TGCGCCAGCAGCAGGGAAACCGGACAGCCGACCTACGAGCAGTACTTC. Its protein is CASSRETGQPTYEQYF. Variable domain in full (rest from reference TRBV5-1 and TRBJ2-7): KAGVTQTPRYLIKTRGQQVTLSCSPISGHRSVSWYQQTPGQGLQFLFEYFSETQRNKGNFPGRFSGRQFSNSRSEMNVSTLELGDSALYLCASSRETGQPTYEQYFGPGTRLTVT.

The gene calls are TRBV21-1 and TRBJ1-6. TRBV21-1 is a known pseudogene. This CDR3 is built from 15 residues. The CDR3 here is CASSKVPSLNSPLHF. The CDR3 DNA is TGTGCCAGCAGCAAAGTCCCGAGTCTGAATTCACCCCTCCACTTT.

The chain employs TRBV24-1 and TRBJ1-5; D ambiguous. V lost 3 bases and J lost 4, with 9 bases in between. Germline loops: CDR1 KGHDR, CDR2 SFDVKD. The CDR3 is made up of 14 amino acids. The CDR3 here is CATSDLGPNQPQHF. CDR3 sequence (DNA): TGTGCCACCAGTGATCTGGGTCCTAATCAGCCCCAGCATTTT.

The chain links TRBV14 to TRBJ1-2; D ambiguous. CDR3 length: 15 amino acids. V gave up 0 bases and J gave up 7 bases, with 15 bases separating them. Germline assignment: CDR1 SGHDN and CDR2 FVKESK. CDR3 residues: CASSQDLGRKGGYTF. In DNA form, the CDR3 reads TGTGCCAGCAGCCAAGATCTGGGAAGGAAAGGTGGCTACACCTTC.

The chain is built from TRBV2 and TRBJ1-2; D is possibly TRBD1 (6 bases). Germline V gives CDR1 SNHLY, CDR2 FYNNEI. The CDR3 has 13 residues. V was cut by 3 bases and J by 5 bases, with 10 bases left in between. CDR3 bases: TGTGCCAGCAGTGAGGGGGGCGGATATGGCTACACCTTC. It codes for CASSEGGGYGYTF.

J is TRBJ2-7 and V is TRBV10-3; TRBD2 matches 9 bases. The CDR3 extends over 18 amino acids. Trimming took 4 bases from V and 0 from J; bases not matched to a gene: 13. The V gene's germline CDR1 is ENHRY and CDR2 SYGVKD. CDR3 region: CAISGTTKAGGSSYEQYF. CDR3 nucleotide sequence: TGTGCCATCAGTGGGACCACTAAAGCGGGAGGAAGCTCCTACGAGCAGTACTTC.

This clone was seen only a few times. The J gene is TRBJ1-2, the V gene TRBV6-5; a possible D gene is TRBD1 (5 bases). The CDR3 runs to 15 residues. The V gene's germline CDR1 is MNHEY and CDR2 SVGAGI. The ends were cut back, 4 bases at V and 6 bases at J, with 18 bases in the middle. The CDR3 is CASSSGRARVDGYTF. CDR3 in DNA: TGTGCCAGCAGTTCGGGGCGGGCCAGAGTGGATGGCTACACCTTC.

This chain joins TRBV3-1 (or the pseudogene TRBV3-2) and TRBJ1-4; D unresolved. V lost 5 bases to trimming and J lost 5 bases, with 9 bases between them. CDR3 length equals 13 residues. Germline V lookup: CDR1 LGHDT, CDR2 YNNKEL (reference sequence). CDR3 coding DNA: TGTGCCAGCAGCTCTAAGGCGAATGAAAAACTGTTTTTT. Its protein product is CASSSKANEKLFF.

J is TRBJ1-6 and V is TRBV5-1; TRBD1 might be the D (5 bases). Trimming removed 2 bases at V and 3 bases at J, with 9 bases between. CDR3 size: 15 residues. The germline V gene encodes CDR1 SGHRS and CDR2 YFSETQ. CDR3 in amino acids: CASSLHQGYNSPLHF. Here the CDR3 DNA reads TGCGCCAGCAGCTTACACCAGGGCTATAATTCACCCCTCCACTTT.

Only a few counts were recorded for this clone. This chain joins TRBV7-6 and TRBJ2-7; D is possibly TRBD1 (6 bases). V lost 5 bases and J lost 0, with 14 bases in between. Germline values: CDR1 SGHVS, CDR2 FNYEAQ. This CDR3 region has 15 residues. The CDR3 reads CASSMGHSSSYEQYF. In nucleotides, the CDR3 is TGTGCCAGCAGCATGGGACACTCAAGCTCCTACGAGCAGTACTTC.

The chain uses TRBV29-1 and TRBJ2-3; D call uncertain. CDR3 size: 11 residues. CDR1 is SQVTM, CDR2 ANQGSEA, per germline. V shed 7 bases and J shed 2 bases, with 7 bases lying between them. CDR3 loop: CSGEITDTQYF. Here the CDR3 DNA reads TGCAGCGGTGAGATCACAGATACGCAGTATTTT.

This sequence joins TRBV5-1 and TRBJ2-5; either TRBD1 or TRBD2 may fit D (5 bases each). The germline gives CDR1 SGHRS, CDR2 YFSETQ. CDR3 length: 15 amino acids. The ends were cut back, 4 bases at V and 2 bases at J, with 15 bases in the middle. CDR3 in amino acids: CASSRGAITQETQYF. CDR3 sequence (DNA): TGCGCCAGCAGCCGAGGGGCGATAACACAAGAGACCCAGTACTTC.